The entry below describes one TCR beta chain. Its antigen is undetermined. The sample is drawn from a study of somatic mutations in cytotoxic T cells in rheumatoid arthritis. Study results and limitations: Age-matched healthy controls and rheumatoid arthritis patients had CD8+ T-cell clonality that did not differ significantly.

The V gene's germline CDR1 is MRHNA and CDR2 SNTAGT. Trimming took off 0 bases at V and 4 bases at J, with 18 bases between the two ends. The CDR3 totals 17 residues. This table comes from immunoSEQ multiplex PCR, and its TCRdb copy is limited to in-frame clones, with some not included. This table has approximately 15,000 clones, around four fifths appearing once. V is TRBV6-4 and J is TRBJ1-2; possibly TRBD1 for D (5 bases). Sequencing input: CD8+ T cells sorted from blood. This receptor was taken from an adult with rheumatoid arthritis. This chain's CDR3 is CASSDSGVLPHIYGYTF. As DNA, the CDR3 is TGTGCCAGCAGTGACTCGGGGGTTTTGCCCCATATCTATGGCTACACCTTC.